One sample yielded the 2 T cell receptor beta chains listed below, sequenced in a study of blood T cell repertoires in COVID-19. Clones were read by immunoSEQ multiplex PCR, and TCRdb kept only the in-frame ones, dropping some. This table holds over 45,000 clones, roughly four fifths found once. The sequenced sample consisted of peripheral blood. The receptors were gathered from a man in his forties with acute or convalescent COVID-19.

The V and J genes are TRBV30 and TRBJ1-2, with 9 bases fitting TRBD1. The CDR3 sequence is 18 residues long. Germline-derived CDR1 and CDR2 are GTSNPN and SVGIG (reference sequence). V trimming: 5 bases; J trimming: 8 bases; junction bases outside the gene matches: 24. In nucleotides, the CDR3 is TGTGCCTGGCAACCGATCCGCTCACTGGGACAGGGAATTATGGGCTACACCTTC. Amino acid sequence: CAWQPIRSLGQGIMGYTF.

The chain links TRBV4-3 to TRBJ2-5, with 9 bases aligning to TRBD1. The CDR3 loop spans 15 amino acids. The germline V gene has CDR1 LGHNA and CDR2 YSLEER. Unmatched junction bases numbered 9, after V lost 5 bases and J lost 5 bases. The CDR3 nucleotides are TGCGCCAGCAGCAACTGGGACAGGGCTAGGGAGACCCAGTACTTC. This encodes CASSNWDRARETQYF.